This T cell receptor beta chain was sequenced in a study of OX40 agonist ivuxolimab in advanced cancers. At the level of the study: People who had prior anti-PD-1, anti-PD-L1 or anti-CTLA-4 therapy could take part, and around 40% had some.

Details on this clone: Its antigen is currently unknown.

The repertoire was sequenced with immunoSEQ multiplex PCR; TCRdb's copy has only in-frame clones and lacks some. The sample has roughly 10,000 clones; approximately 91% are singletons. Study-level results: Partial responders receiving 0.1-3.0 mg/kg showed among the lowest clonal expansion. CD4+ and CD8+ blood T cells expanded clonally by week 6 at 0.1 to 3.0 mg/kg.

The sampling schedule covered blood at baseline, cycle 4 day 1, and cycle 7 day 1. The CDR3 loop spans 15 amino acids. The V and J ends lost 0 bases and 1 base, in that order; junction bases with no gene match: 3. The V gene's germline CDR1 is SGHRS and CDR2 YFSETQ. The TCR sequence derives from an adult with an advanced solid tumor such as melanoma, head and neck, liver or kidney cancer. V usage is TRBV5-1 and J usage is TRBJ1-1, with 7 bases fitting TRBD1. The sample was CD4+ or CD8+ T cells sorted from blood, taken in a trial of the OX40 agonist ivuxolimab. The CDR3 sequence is CASSLVPGGNTEAFF. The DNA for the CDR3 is TGCGCCAGCAGCTTGGTACCAGGGGGGAACACTGAAGCTTTCTTT.